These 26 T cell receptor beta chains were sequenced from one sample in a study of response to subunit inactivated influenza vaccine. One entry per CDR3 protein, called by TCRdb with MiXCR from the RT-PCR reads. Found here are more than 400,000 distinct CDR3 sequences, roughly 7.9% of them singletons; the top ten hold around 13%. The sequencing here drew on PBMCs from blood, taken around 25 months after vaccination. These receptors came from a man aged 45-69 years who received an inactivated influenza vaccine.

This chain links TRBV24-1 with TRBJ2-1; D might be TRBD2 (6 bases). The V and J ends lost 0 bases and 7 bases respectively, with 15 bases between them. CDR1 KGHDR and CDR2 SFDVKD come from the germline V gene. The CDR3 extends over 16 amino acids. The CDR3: CATSDLQGGAGNEQFF. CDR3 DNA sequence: TGTGCCACCAGTGATTTGCAAGGAGGGGCGGGGAATGAGCAGTTCTTC.

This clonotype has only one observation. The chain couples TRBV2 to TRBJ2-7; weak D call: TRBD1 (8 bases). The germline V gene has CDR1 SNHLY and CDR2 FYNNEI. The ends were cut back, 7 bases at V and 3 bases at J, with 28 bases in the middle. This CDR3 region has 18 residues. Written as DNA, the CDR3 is TGTGCCAGCACCCGACGGACCCCCAGACAGGGGACTAACTACGAGCAGTACTTC. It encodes CASTRRTPRQGTNYEQYF. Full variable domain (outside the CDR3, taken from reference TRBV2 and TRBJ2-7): EPEVTQTPSHQVTQMGQEVILRCVPISNHLYFYWYRQILGQKVEFLVSFYNNEISEKSEIFDDQFSVERPDGSNFTLKIRSTKLEDSAMYFCASTRRTPRQGTNYEQYFGPGTRLTVT.

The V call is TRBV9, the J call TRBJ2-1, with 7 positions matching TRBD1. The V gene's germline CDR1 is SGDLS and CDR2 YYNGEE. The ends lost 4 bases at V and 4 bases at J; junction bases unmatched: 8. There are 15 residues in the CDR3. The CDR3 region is CASSSQRGPYNEQFF. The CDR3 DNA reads TGTGCCAGCAGCTCCCAGAGGGGGCCTTACAATGAGCAGTTCTTC.

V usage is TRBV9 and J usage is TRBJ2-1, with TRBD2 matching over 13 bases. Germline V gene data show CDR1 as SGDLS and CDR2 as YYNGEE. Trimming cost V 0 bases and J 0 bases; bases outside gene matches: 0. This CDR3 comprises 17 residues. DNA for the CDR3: TGTGCCAGCAGCGTAGGGACTAGCGGGAGCTCCTACAATGAGCAGTTCTTC. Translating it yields CASSVGTSGSSYNEQFF.

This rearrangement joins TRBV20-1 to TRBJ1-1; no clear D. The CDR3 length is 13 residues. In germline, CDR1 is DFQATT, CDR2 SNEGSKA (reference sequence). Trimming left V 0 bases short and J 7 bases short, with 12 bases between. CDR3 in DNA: TGCAGTGCTAGAGACGCAAGTGGGCTTGAAGCTTTCTTT. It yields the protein CSARDASGLEAFF.

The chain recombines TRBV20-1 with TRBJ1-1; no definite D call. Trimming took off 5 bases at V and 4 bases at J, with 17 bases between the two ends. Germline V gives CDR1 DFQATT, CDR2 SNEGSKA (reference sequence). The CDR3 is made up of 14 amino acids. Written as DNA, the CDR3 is TGCAGTGCTTCTAGGACCGGGCGGAGCACTGAAGCTTTCTTT. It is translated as CSASRTGRSTEAFF.

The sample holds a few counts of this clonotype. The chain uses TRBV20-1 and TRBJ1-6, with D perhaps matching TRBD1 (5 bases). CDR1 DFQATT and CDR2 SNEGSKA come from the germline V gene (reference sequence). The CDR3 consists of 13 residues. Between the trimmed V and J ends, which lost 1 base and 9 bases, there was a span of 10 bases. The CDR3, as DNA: TGCAGTGCTAGAGGCGGGGGGGTTTCACCCCTCCACTTT. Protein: CSARGGGVSPLHF.

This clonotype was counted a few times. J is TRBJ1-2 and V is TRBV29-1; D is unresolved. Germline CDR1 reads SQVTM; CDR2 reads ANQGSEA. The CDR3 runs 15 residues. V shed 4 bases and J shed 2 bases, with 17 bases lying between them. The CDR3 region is CSVGLTAQRNYGYTF. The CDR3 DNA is TGCAGCGTTGGTTTGACCGCCCAGCGGAACTATGGCTACACCTTC.

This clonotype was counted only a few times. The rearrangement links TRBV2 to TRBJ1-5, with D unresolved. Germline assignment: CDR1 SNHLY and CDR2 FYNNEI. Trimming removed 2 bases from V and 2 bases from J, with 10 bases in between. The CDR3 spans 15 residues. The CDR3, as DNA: TGTGCCAGCAGTGAATTTAGAGTAGGCAATCAGCCCCAGCATTTT. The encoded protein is CASSEFRVGNQPQHF.

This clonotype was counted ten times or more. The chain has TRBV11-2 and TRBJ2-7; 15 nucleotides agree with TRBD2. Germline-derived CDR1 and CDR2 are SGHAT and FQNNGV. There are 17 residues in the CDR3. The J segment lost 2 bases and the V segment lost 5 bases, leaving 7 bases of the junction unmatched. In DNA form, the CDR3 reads TGTGCCAGCAGCCCCGGGACTAGCGGGAGGACTGCCTACGAGCAGTACTTC. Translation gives CASSPGTSGRTAYEQYF.

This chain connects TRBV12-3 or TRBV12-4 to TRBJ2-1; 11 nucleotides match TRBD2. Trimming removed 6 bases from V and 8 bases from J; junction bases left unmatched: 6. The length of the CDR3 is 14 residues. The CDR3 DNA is TGTGCCAGCAGGATGGGGACTAGCGGCTATGAGCAGTTCTTC. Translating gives CASRMGTSGYEQFF.

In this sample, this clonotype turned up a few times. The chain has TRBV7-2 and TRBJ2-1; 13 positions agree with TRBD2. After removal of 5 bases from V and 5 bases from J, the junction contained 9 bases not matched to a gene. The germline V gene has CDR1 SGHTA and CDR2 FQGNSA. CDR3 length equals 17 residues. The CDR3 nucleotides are TGTGCCAGCAGCCCCCCCCACGGACTAGCGGGAGACAATGAGCAGTTCTTC. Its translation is CASSPPHGLAGDNEQFF.

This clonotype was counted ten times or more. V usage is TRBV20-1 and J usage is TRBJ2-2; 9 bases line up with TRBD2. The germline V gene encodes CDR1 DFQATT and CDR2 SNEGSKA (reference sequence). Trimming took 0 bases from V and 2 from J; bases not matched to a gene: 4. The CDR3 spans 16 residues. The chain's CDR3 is CSARDPTSGNTGELFF. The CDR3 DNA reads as TGCAGTGCTAGAGACCCGACTAGCGGAAACACCGGGGAGCTGTTTTTT.

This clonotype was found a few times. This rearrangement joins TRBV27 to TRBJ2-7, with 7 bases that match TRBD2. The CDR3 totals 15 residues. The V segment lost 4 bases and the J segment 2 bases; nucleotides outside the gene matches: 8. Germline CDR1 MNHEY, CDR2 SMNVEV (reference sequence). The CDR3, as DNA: TGTGCCAGCAGTTCCACCGGGACTACCACCTACGAGCAGTACTTC. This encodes CASSSTGTTTYEQYF.

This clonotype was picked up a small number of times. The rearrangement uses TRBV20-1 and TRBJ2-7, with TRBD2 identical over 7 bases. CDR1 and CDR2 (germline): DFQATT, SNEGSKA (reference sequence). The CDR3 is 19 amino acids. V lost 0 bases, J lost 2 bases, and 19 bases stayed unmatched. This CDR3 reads CSARDIRRLAGAITYEQYF. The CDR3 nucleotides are TGCAGTGCTAGAGATATTAGGAGACTAGCCGGAGCAATCACCTACGAGCAGTACTTC.

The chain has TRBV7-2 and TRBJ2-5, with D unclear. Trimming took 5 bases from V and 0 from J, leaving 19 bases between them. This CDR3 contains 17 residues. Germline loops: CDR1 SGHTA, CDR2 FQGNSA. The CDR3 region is CASSPLSGLRYQETQYF. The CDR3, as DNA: TGTGCCAGCAGCCCGCTTTCCGGGTTACGGTACCAAGAGACCCAGTACTTC.

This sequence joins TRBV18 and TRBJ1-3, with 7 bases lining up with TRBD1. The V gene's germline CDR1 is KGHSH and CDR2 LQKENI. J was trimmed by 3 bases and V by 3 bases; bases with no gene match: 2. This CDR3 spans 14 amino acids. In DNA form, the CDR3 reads TGTGCCAGCTCACCCGACAGGGTTGGAAACACCATATATTTT. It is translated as CASSPDRVGNTIYF.

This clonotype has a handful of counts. CDR3 nucleotides: TGTGCCAGCGGGACAGTAGCGGGAGGGGGGGAGCAGTACTTC. This encodes CASGTVAGGGEQYF. The chain carries TRBV11-2 and TRBJ2-7, with 11 bases identical to TRBD2. The CDR3 consists of 14 residues. Germline V gene lookup returns CDR1 SGHAT and CDR2 FQNNGV. V lost 8 bases, J lost 7 bases, and 10 bases stayed unmatched.

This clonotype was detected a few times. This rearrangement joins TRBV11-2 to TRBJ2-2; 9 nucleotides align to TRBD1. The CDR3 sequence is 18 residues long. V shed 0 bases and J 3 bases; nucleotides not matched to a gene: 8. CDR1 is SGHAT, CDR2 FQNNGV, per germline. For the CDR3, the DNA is TGTGCCAGCAGCTTAGATGGGGGGACAGGGTCTGACACCGGGGAGCTGTTTTTT. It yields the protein CASSLDGGTGSDTGELFF.

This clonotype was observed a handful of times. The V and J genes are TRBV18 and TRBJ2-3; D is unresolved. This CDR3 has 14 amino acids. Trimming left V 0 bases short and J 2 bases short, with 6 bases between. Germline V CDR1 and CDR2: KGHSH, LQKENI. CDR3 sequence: CASSPPVITDTQYF. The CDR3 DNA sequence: TGTGCCAGCTCACCACCGGTAATCACAGATACGCAGTATTTT.

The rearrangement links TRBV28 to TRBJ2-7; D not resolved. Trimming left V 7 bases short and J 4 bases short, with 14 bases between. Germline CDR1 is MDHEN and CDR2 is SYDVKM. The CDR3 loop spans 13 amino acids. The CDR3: CASTFSRVYEQYF. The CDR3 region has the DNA TGTGCCAGCACTTTTTCACGGGTTTACGAGCAGTACTTC.

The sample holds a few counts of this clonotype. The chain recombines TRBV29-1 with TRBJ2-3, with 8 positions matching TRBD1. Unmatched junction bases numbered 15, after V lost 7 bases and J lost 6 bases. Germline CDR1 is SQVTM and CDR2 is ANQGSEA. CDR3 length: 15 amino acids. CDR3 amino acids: CSGTDRGRGWDTQYF. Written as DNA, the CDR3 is TGCAGCGGTACCGACAGGGGCCGGGGATGGGATACGCAGTATTTT.

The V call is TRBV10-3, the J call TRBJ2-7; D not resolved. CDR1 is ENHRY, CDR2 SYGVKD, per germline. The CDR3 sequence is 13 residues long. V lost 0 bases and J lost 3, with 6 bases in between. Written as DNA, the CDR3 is TGTGCCATCAGTGAGTCACAAGACTACGAGCAGTACTTC. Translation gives CAISESQDYEQYF.

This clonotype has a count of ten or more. This CDR3 is CASSSGGVDEQFF. CDR3 coding DNA: TGCGCCAGCAGCTCCGGTGGGGTGGATGAGCAGTTCTTC. V gene TRBV5-1 combines with J gene TRBJ2-1, with D unclear. The germline V and J ends were trimmed by 3 bases and 8 bases, with 12 bases remaining between them. The germline V gene has CDR1 SGHRS and CDR2 YFSETQ. The CDR3 spans 13 residues.

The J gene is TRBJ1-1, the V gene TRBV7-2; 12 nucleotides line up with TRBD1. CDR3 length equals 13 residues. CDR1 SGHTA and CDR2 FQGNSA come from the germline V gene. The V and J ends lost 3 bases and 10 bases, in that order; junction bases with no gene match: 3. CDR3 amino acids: CASSFGTGGSAFF. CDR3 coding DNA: TGTGCCAGCAGCTTTGGGACAGGGGGCTCAGCTTTCTTT.

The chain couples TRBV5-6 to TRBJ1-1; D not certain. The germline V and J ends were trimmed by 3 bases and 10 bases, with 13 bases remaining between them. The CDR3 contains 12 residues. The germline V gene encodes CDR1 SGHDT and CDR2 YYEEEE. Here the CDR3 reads CASSSGGPGAFF. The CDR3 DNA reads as TGTGCCAGCAGCTCCGGTGGGCCGGGAGCTTTCTTT.